This TCR beta chain originates from a study of blood T cell repertoires in COVID-19. The CDR3 is made up of 15 amino acids. CDR1 is MDHEN and CDR2 is SYDVKM in the germline V gene. V gave up 4 bases and J gave up 3 bases; unmatched junction bases: 9. The method was immunoSEQ multiplex PCR; TCRdb's version includes in-frame clones alone and lacks a portion of them. The data contain about 150,000 clones, approximately 81% of them seen just once; the ten biggest clones take up roughly 8%. The genes are TRBV28 and TRBJ2-7; 7 bases agree with TRBD2. The source of this sequence is a woman aged 50 to 60 who had recovered from COVID-19. The sequenced sample consisted of PBMCs or T cells enriched from blood (not recorded which). CDR3: CASSSAVGLRYEQYF. CDR3 nucleotide sequence: TGTGCCAGCAGTTCTGCGGTGGGACTACGCTACGAGCAGTACTTC.